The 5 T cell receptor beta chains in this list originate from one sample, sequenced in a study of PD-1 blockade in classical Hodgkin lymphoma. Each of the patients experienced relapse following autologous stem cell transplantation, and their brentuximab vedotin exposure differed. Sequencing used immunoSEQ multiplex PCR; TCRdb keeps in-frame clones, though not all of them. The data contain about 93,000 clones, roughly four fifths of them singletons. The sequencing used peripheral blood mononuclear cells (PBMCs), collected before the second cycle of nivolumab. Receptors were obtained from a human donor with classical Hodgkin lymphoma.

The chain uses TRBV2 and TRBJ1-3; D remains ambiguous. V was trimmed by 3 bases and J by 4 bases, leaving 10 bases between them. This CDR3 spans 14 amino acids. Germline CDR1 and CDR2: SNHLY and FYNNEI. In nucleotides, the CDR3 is TGTGCCAGCAGTGACCCGGGTTGGGGAAACACCATATATTTT. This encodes CASSDPGWGNTIYF.

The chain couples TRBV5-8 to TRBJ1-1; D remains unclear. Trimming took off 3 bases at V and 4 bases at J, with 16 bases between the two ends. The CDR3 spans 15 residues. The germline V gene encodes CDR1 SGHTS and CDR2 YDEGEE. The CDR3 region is CASSYLTAWFTEAFF. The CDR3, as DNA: TGTGCCAGCAGCTATCTCACCGCGTGGTTCACTGAAGCTTTCTTT.

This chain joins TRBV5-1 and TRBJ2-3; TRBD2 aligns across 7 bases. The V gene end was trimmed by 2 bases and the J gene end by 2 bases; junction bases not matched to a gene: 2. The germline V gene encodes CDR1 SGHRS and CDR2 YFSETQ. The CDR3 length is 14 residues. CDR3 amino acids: CASSLAGYTDTQYF. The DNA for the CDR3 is TGCGCCAGCAGCTTAGCGGGGTACACAGATACGCAGTATTTT.

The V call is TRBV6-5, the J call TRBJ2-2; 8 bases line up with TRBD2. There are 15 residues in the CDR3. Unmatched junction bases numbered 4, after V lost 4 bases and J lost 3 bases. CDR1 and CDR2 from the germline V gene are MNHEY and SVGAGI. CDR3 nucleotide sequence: TGTGCCAGCAGTTTCAAGCGGGAGTACACCGGGGAGCTGTTTTTT. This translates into CASSFKREYTGELFF.

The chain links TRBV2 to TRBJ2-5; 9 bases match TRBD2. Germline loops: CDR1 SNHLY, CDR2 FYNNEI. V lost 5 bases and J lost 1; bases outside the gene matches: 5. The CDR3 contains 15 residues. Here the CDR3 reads CASSPQTSGQETQYF. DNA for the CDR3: TGTGCCAGCAGTCCCCAGACTAGCGGCCAAGAGACCCAGTACTTC.